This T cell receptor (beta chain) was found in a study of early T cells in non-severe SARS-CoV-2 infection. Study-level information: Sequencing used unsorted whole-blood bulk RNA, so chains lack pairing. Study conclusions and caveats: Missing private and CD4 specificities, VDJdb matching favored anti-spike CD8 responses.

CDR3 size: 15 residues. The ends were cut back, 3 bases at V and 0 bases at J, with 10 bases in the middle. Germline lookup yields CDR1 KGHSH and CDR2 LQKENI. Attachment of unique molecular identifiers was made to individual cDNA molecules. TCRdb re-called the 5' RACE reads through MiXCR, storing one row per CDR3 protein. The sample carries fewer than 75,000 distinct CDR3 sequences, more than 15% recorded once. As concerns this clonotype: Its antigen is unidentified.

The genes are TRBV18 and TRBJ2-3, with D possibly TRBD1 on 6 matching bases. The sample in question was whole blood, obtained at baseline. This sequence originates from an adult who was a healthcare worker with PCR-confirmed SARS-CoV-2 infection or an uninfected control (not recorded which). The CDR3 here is CASSPSGQSTDTQYF. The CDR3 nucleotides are TGTGCCAGCTCACCTTCGGGACAAAGCACAGATACGCAGTATTTT.